A selection of T cell receptor beta chains follows, all from one sample in a study of T cells in Graves' hyperthyroidism and ophthalmopathy. TCRdb reprocessed the multiplex PCR reads with MiXCR, giving one entry per CDR3 protein. The sample has 200,000 to 250,000 distinct CDR3 sequences, about a sixth seen once. Sequenced material: blood. Every receptor here comes from a man aged 50 to 59 with Graves' hyperthyroidism. The CDR3 runs from the conserved cysteine through the conserved F or W. A D gene is named only where the DNA matches it firmly. The listing skips clone size in some rows; elsewhere it reads once, few, many or a size class.

size: few
D: -
J: TRBJ1-6
V: TRBV4-1
CDR3: CASSPRWGESPLHF
DNA: TGCGCCAGCAGCCCGCGATGGGGAGAATCACCCCTCCACTTT

size: many
D: TRBD1
J: TRBJ2-7
V: TRBV3-1
CDR3: CASSQMGLDRGPYEQYF
DNA: TGTGCCAGCAGCCAAATGGGGTTAGACAGGGGGCCCTACGAGCAGTACTTC

size: few
D: -
J: TRBJ1-2
V: TRBV28
CDR3: CASSLPGPNYGYTF
DNA: TGTGCCAGCAGTTTACCGGGCCCTAACTATGGCTACACCTTC

size: many
D: TRBD1
J: TRBJ1-1
V: TRBV28
CDR3: CASSLTGGFTEAFF
DNA: TGTGCCAGCAGTCTGACAGGGGGTTTTACTGAAGCTTTCTTT

size: many
D: -
J: TRBJ2-1
V: TRBV7-9
CDR3: CASSYAGGVYEQFF
DNA: TGTGCCAGCAGCTACGCAGGGGGGGTGTATGAGCAGTTCTTC

size: few
D: TRBD1
J: TRBJ2-7
V: TRBV6-1
CDR3: CASSEMGQHSYEQYF
DNA: TGTGCCAGCAGTGAAATGGGACAGCACTCCTACGAGCAGTACTTC

size: -
D: -
J: TRBJ2-6
V: TRBV6-2/TRBV6-3
CDR3: CASSYNSGANVLTF
DNA: TGTGCCAGCAGTTACAACTCTGGGGCCAACGTCCTGACTTTC

size: many
D: TRBD1
J: TRBJ2-3
V: TRBV2
CDR3: CASCRDRVAVTQYF
DNA: TGTGCCAGCTGCCGAGACAGGGTTGCCGTTACGCAGTATTTT

size: few
D: TRBD1
J: TRBJ1-6
V: TRBV9
CDR3: CASSVETSTGGSPLHF
DNA: TGTGCCAGCAGCGTAGAGACGTCGACAGGGGGTTCACCCCTCCACTTT

size: few
D: -
J: TRBJ1-4
V: TRBV6-2/TRBV6-3
CDR3: CATRGTGTEKLFF
DNA: TGTGCCACCAGAGGGACGGGGACCGAAAAACTGTTTTTT

size: many
D: -
J: TRBJ1-2
V: TRBV7-9
CDR3: CASSPMQGYGYTF
DNA: TGTGCCAGCAGTCCTATGCAGGGCTATGGCTACACCTTC

size: -
D: TRBD2
J: TRBJ2-3
V: TRBV27
CDR3: CASITTSGSPDTQYF
DNA: TGTGCCAGCATTACAACTAGCGGGAGCCCAGATACGCAGTATTTT

size: -
D: -
J: TRBJ1-2
V: TRBV28
CDR3: CASTSMTDYGYTF
DNA: TGTGCCAGCACCTCGATGACGGACTATGGCTACACCTTC

size: many
D: -
J: TRBJ2-7
V: TRBV30
CDR3: CAWSGLDAYEQYF
DNA: TGTGCCTGGAGTGGGCTAGATGCCTACGAGCAGTACTTC

size: many
D: -
J: TRBJ2-7
V: TRBV7-8
CDR3: CASSEGTAREQYF
DNA: TGTGCCAGCAGCGAGGGGACCGCACGTGAGCAGTACTTC

size: -
D: -
J: TRBJ1-5
V: TRBV19
CDR3: CASSGGTSNQPQHF
DNA: TGTGCCAGTAGTGGGGGAACCTCCAATCAGCCCCAGCATTTT

size: -
D: TRBD2
J: TRBJ2-2
V: TRBV9
CDR3: CASSVLSGSFTGELFF
DNA: TGTGCCAGCAGCGTGCTTAGCGGGAGCTTCACCGGGGAGCTGTTTTTT

size: many
D: TRBD1
J: TRBJ1-2
V: TRBV18
CDR3: CASSPRDRNILMGYTF
DNA: TGTGCCAGCTCACCAAGGGACAGGAACATTCTGATGGGCTACACCTTC

size: few
D: -
J: TRBJ2-5
V: TRBV18
CDR3: CASSPRQPETQYF
DNA: TGTGCCAGCTCACCACGGCAACCAGAGACCCAGTACTTC

size: many
D: TRBD2
J: TRBJ2-5
V: TRBV7-9
CDR3: CASSPSSGRAETQYF
DNA: TGTGCCAGCAGCCCATCTAGCGGGAGGGCTGAGACCCAGTACTTC

size: -
D: -
J: TRBJ2-2
V: TRBV20-1
CDR3: CSASPLGGAFTGELFF
DNA: TGCAGTGCTAGCCCCCTGGGGGGCGCCTTCACCGGGGAGCTGTTTTTT

size: many
D: -
J: TRBJ1-2
V: TRBV18
CDR3: CASSPWTVYGYTF
DNA: TGTGCCAGCTCACCCTGGACAGTCTATGGCTACACCTTC

size: -
D: TRBD2
J: TRBJ2-3
V: TRBV20-1
CDR3: CSARDRAVAGGTDTQYF
DNA: TGCAGTGCTAGAGATAGAGCCGTAGCGGGAGGCACAGATACGCAGTATTTT

size: many
D: -
J: TRBJ1-4
V: TRBV2
CDR3: CASSALGEKLFF
DNA: TGTGCCAGCAGTGCACTAGGTGAAAAACTGTTTTTT

size: many
D: TRBD1
J: TRBJ2-3
V: TRBV28
CDR3: CASSDRGITDTQYF
DNA: TGTGCCAGCAGTGACAGGGGTATCACAGATACGCAGTATTTT

size: -
D: TRBD2
J: TRBJ2-3
V: TRBV12-3/TRBV12-4
CDR3: CASSGLAGGNTDTQYF
DNA: TGTGCCAGCAGTGGACTAGCGGGAGGGAACACAGATACGCAGTATTTT

size: -
D: TRBD1
J: TRBJ1-1
V: TRBV28
CDR3: CASSPPTGLNTEAFF
DNA: TGTGCCAGCAGTCCACCGACAGGGTTGAACACTGAAGCTTTCTTT

size: many
D: -
J: TRBJ2-3
V: TRBV7-2
CDR3: CASSFLLRTDTQYF
DNA: TGTGCCAGCAGCTTCCTCCTCCGCACAGATACGCAGTATTTT

size: many
D: -
J: TRBJ2-1
V: TRBV6-1
CDR3: CASRSGNEQFF
DNA: TGTGCCAGCAGGTCAGGCAATGAGCAGTTCTTC

size: many
D: -
J: TRBJ2-2
V: TRBV27
CDR3: CASSLSNTGELFF
DNA: TGTGCCAGCAGCTTATCGAACACCGGGGAGCTGTTTTTT

size: -
D: TRBD2
J: TRBJ2-1
V: TRBV5-4
CDR3: CASHRGGLADNEQFF
DNA: TGTGCCAGCCACCGCGGGGGACTAGCGGACAATGAGCAGTTCTTC

size: many
D: TRBD1
J: TRBJ1-5
V: TRBV6-2/TRBV6-3
CDR3: CASSYLGQAWNQPQHF
DNA: TGTGCCAGCAGTTACTTGGGACAGGCCTGGAATCAGCCCCAGCATTTT

size: many
D: TRBD2
J: TRBJ2-7
V: TRBV20-1
CDR3: CSARGLPAGVVRYEQYF
DNA: TGCAGTGCTAGAGGACTCCCAGCGGGAGTTGTGCGGTACGAGCAGTACTTC

size: many
D: -
J: TRBJ2-3
V: TRBV12-3/TRBV12-4
CDR3: CASRPMAAQGTQYF
DNA: TGTGCCAGCAGGCCTATGGCCGCCCAGGGTACGCAGTATTTT

size: -
D: TRBD1
J: TRBJ2-5
V: TRBV6-1
CDR3: CASKYRGLKAKETQYF
DNA: TGTGCCAGCAAATACAGGGGTCTTAAAGCTAAAGAGACCCAGTACTTC

size: many
D: TRBD2
J: TRBJ2-3
V: TRBV28
CDR3: CASSFTSLAGTTDTQYF
DNA: TGTGCCAGCAGTTTTACGTCGCTAGCGGGGACCACAGATACGCAGTATTTT

size: few
D: -
J: TRBJ2-3
V: TRBV2
CDR3: CASSPSVDTQYF
DNA: TGTGCCAGCAGTCCAAGCGTAGATACGCAGTATTTT

size: many
D: TRBD2
J: TRBJ2-5
V: TRBV11-2
CDR3: CASSPQGGSGEETQYF
DNA: TGTGCCAGCAGCCCCCAGGGCGGGAGTGGCGAAGAGACCCAGTACTTC

size: many
D: -
J: TRBJ2-1
V: TRBV28
CDR3: CASSMDVEGPLGYEQFF
DNA: TGTGCCAGCAGTATGGACGTAGAGGGACCTTTAGGCTATGAGCAGTTCTTC

size: many
D: -
J: TRBJ2-7
V: TRBV11-1
CDR3: CASSRDRPTSYEQYF
DNA: TGTGCCAGCAGCCGAGACAGGCCGACCTCCTACGAGCAGTACTTC

size: many
D: -
J: TRBJ2-3
V: TRBV29-1
CDR3: CSVTHRDPDTQYF
DNA: TGCAGCGTTACCCACAGGGACCCAGATACGCAGTATTTT

size: -
D: TRBD1
J: TRBJ1-1
V: TRBV14
CDR3: CASSQNWDRQTEAFF
DNA: TGTGCCAGCAGCCAAAACTGGGACAGACAAACTGAAGCTTTCTTT

size: many
D: -
J: TRBJ2-5
V: TRBV18
CDR3: CASSPMDRQETQYF
DNA: TGTGCCAGCTCACCAATGGACAGACAAGAGACCCAGTACTTC

size: many
D: -
J: TRBJ1-5
V: TRBV2
CDR3: CASSTGRSGNQPQHF
DNA: TGTGCCAGCAGTACCGGGAGGAGTGGGAATCAGCCCCAGCATTTT

size: many
D: -
J: TRBJ2-5
V: TRBV7-9
CDR3: CASTYGSQETQYF
DNA: TGTGCCAGCACCTACGGCTCCCAAGAGACCCAGTACTTC

size: once
D: TRBD1
J: TRBJ2-2
V: TRBV12-3/TRBV12-4
CDR3: CASSLETGVTGELFF
DNA: TGTGCCAGCAGTTTAGAGACAGGGGTAACCGGGGAGCTGTTTTTT

size: -
D: -
J: TRBJ1-1
V: TRBV20-1
CDR3: CSGRIQGTEAFF
DNA: TGCAGTGGCAGGATACAGGGAACTGAAGCTTTCTTT

size: many
D: -
J: TRBJ2-7
V: TRBV20-1
CDR3: CSAHAGASDEQYF
DNA: TGCAGTGCTCATGCCGGGGCCAGTGACGAGCAGTACTTC

size: few
D: -
J: TRBJ1-2
V: TRBV10-3
CDR3: CAISEPGPAHYGYTF
DNA: TGTGCCATCAGTGAGCCCGGACCGGCCCACTATGGCTACACCTTC

size: -
D: TRBD1
J: TRBJ2-3
V: TRBV24-1
CDR3: CATSDAPGQGTVPDTQYF
DNA: TGTGCCACCAGTGATGCCCCGGGACAGGGGACAGTACCAGATACGCAGTATTTT

size: few
D: -
J: TRBJ2-7
V: TRBV20-1
CDR3: CSASQPAGYEQYF
DNA: TGCAGTGCTAGTCAACCTGCCGGGTACGAGCAGTACTTC